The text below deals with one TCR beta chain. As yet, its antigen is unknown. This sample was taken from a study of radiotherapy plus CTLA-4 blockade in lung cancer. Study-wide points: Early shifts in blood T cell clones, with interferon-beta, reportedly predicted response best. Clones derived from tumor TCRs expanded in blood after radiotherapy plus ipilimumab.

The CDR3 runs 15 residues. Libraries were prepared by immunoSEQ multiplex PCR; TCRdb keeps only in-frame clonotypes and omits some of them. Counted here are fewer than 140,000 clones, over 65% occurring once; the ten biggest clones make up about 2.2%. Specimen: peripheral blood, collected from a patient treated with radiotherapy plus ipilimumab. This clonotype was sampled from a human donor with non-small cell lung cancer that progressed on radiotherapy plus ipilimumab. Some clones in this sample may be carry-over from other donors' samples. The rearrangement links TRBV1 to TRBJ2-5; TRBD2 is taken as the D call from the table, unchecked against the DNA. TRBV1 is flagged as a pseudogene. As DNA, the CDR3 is TGCACCAGGAGCAAAGGACTAGCGGGGGAAGAGACCCAGTACTTC. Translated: CTRSKGLAGEETQYF.